The 31 T cell receptor beta chains given below trace back to one sample, sequenced in a study of blood T cell repertoires in COVID-19. Generated by immunoSEQ multiplex PCR, the TCRdb table keeps only in-frame clones and is missing some. Of fewer than 70,000 clones in the sample, about 86% were seen once. Sequencing was performed on peripheral blood. Receptors originate from a human donor in a cohort sampled during active COVID-19.

The chain is built from TRBV19 and TRBJ1-1; D perhaps matches TRBD1 (6 bases). The germline V and J ends were trimmed by 7 bases and 6 bases, with 9 bases remaining between them. Germline V lookup: CDR1 LNHDA, CDR2 SQIVND (reference sequence). The CDR3 totals 11 residues. DNA for the CDR3: TGTGCCAGTAAAGGGGGTCCTGAAGCTTTCTTT. Translation gives CASKGGPEAFF.

The rearrangement joins TRBV4-1 to TRBJ2-7; 10 bases match TRBD1. Germline assignment: CDR1 MGHRA and CDR2 YSYEKL. V lost 4 bases, J lost 2 bases, and 14 bases stayed unmatched. The CDR3 totals 18 residues. The chain's CDR3 is CASSPLAGQGSITYEQYF. The CDR3 region has the DNA TGCGCCAGCAGCCCCTTAGCGGGACAGGGGTCTATAACCTACGAGCAGTACTTC.

The CDR3 bases are TGTGCCAGCAGCCTGGGGGGGGCGCGCAATTACGAGCAGTACTTC. Amino acids: CASSLGGARNYEQYF. V gene TRBV7-2 combines with J gene TRBJ2-7; weak D call: TRBD2 (7 bases). This CDR3 contains 15 residues. Germline lookup yields CDR1 SGHTA and CDR2 FQGNSA. V was trimmed by 5 bases and J by 4 bases, leaving 18 bases between them.

The chain links TRBV7-9 to TRBJ2-7, with a possible D match to TRBD2 (6 bases). V lost 6 bases and J 3 bases, leaving 21 bases between the germline ends. There are 16 residues in the CDR3. Looked up from germline, CDR1 is SEHNR and CDR2 is FQNEAQ (reference sequence). Here the CDR3 reads CASSPSMRGPNYEQYF. In DNA, the CDR3 is TGTGCCAGCAGTCCCTCAATGCGGGGACCCAACTACGAGCAGTACTTC.

This chain uses TRBV19 with TRBJ2-7; D is uncertain. The CDR3 consists of 14 residues. CDR1 LNHDA and CDR2 SQIVND come from the germline V gene (reference sequence). Trimming removed 1 base from V and 5 bases from J, with 12 bases in between. CDR3 DNA: TGTGCCAGTAGTATAGGATTCCTAACTCACGAGCAGTACTTC. Amino acids: CASSIGFLTHEQYF.

V and J are TRBV4-1 and TRBJ1-1, with TRBD1 as a possible D gene (5 bases). Trimming took 4 bases from V and 0 from J, leaving 9 bases between them. The germline gives CDR1 MGHRA, CDR2 YSYEKL. The CDR3 is made up of 14 amino acids. The CDR3 coding sequence is TGCGCCAGCAGCCCTGGGGCGATGAACACTGAAGCTTTCTTT. Its translation: CASSPGAMNTEAFF.

The chain is built from TRBV19 and TRBJ1-6; TRBD1 agrees at 8 bases. This CDR3 contains 15 residues. V shed 1 base and J 9 bases; nucleotides not matched to a gene: 5. Germline V CDR1 and CDR2: LNHDA, SQIVND (reference sequence). The CDR3 protein is CASSIVQTGASPLHF. CDR3 DNA sequence: TGTGCCAGTAGTATAGTACAGACAGGGGCTTCACCCCTCCACTTT.

Worth noting for this clone: The same CDR3 arises from other DNA sequences in this sample as well. This sequence joins TRBV7-9 and TRBJ2-7, with unresolved D. The CDR3 totals 11 residues. Germline V gene sequence: CDR1 SEHNR, CDR2 FQNEAQ (reference sequence). With 5 bases removed from V and 3 bases from J, the gap between germline ends came to 5 bases. The CDR3 is CASSPVYEQYF. Here the CDR3 DNA reads TGTGCCAGCAGCCCCGTCTACGAGCAGTACTTC.

The chain is built from TRBV5-6 and TRBJ1-4, with 7 bases aligning to TRBD1. The V gene end was trimmed by 6 bases and the J gene end by 8 bases; junction bases not matched to a gene: 7. Germline V gene sequence: CDR1 SGHDT, CDR2 YYEEEE. The CDR3 length is 13 residues. The CDR3 DNA sequence: TGTGCCAGCACCTTTGGAGGGGGCGAAAAACTGTTTTTT. Amino acid sequence: CASTFGGGEKLFF.

The rearrangement links TRBV7-2 to TRBJ2-1; 10 bases align to TRBD1. Germline assignment: CDR1 SGHTA and CDR2 FQGNSA. The CDR3 has 15 amino acids. With 5 bases clipped from V and 5 bases from J, the junction kept 6 bases outside the gene matches. The CDR3 is CASSRTGGNNNEQFF. For the CDR3, the DNA is TGTGCCAGCAGCCGGACAGGGGGAAACAACAATGAGCAGTTCTTC.

V usage is TRBV28 and J usage is TRBJ2-2; 9 bases are a match to TRBD1. The CDR3 contains 14 residues. The germline gives CDR1 MDHEN, CDR2 SYDVKM. V trimming: 7 bases; J trimming: 5 bases; junction bases outside the gene matches: 5. CDR3 sequence (DNA): TGTGCCAGCAAGATACAGGGGGCAACCGGGGAGCTGTTTTTT. Residues: CASKIQGATGELFF.

The table lists this clone with a few counts. The chain carries TRBV30 and TRBJ1-2; the D gene is possibly TRBD1 (5 bases). The V gene lost 2 bases and the J gene lost 4 bases, with 14 bases spanning the gap. Germline lookup yields CDR1 GTSNPN and CDR2 SVGIG (reference sequence). CDR3 length: 14 amino acids. CDR3 in amino acids: CAWSPRQQLYGYTF. DNA of the CDR3: TGTGCCTGGAGTCCCCGACAGCAGCTCTATGGCTACACCTTC.

This chain uses TRBV12-3 or TRBV12-4 with TRBJ2-4, with D maybe TRBD1 (6 bases). The CDR3 totals 13 residues. The V end lost 9 bases, the J end lost 8 bases, and 17 bases lay between the germline ends. CDR3 residues: CASGLGAGDIQYF. CDR3 DNA sequence: TGTGCCAGTGGGTTGGGGGCAGGGGACATTCAGTACTTC.

This chain links TRBV29-1 with TRBJ2-6; 7 nucleotides line up with TRBD1. The CDR3 spans 19 residues. Germline V gene data show CDR1 as SQVTM and CDR2 as ANQGSEA. Trimming removed 7 bases from V and 0 bases from J; junction bases left unmatched: 18. The CDR3 protein is CSALTGPRALSSGANVLTF. CDR3 nucleotide sequence: TGCAGCGCCTTGACAGGGCCTCGCGCACTGAGCTCTGGGGCCAACGTCCTGACTTTC. The complete variable domain, with remaining parts taken from reference TRBV29-1 and TRBJ2-6, reads SAVISQKPSRDICQRGTSLTIQCQVDSQVTMMFWYRQQPGQSLTLIATANQGSEATYESGFVIDKFPISRPNLTFSTLTVSNMSPEDSSIYLCSALTGPRALSSGANVLTFGAGSRLTVL.

The CDR3 reads CASREGQGGYEQYF. The CDR3 DNA follows: TGTGCCAGCAGGGAGGGACAGGGGGGCTACGAGCAGTACTTC. The chain is built from TRBV2 and TRBJ2-7; 11 bases are shared with TRBD1. Trimming cost V 6 bases and J 3 bases; bases outside gene matches: 4. The CDR3 is 14 residues long. CDR1 is SNHLY and CDR2 is FYNNEI in the germline V gene.

This chain links TRBV6-5 with TRBJ2-6; D possibly corresponds to TRBD1 (5 bases). This CDR3 has 16 residues. V was shortened by 0 bases and J by 0 bases, with 6 bases between the two germline ends. CDR1 and CDR2 from the germline V gene are MNHEY and SVGAGI. CDR3 DNA: TGTGCCAGCAGTTACTCGGACAACTCTGGGGCCAACGTCCTGACTTTC. This sequence encodes CASSYSDNSGANVLTF.

The chain uses TRBV12-5 and TRBJ2-1; tentative D call: TRBD1 (5 bases). V lost 3 bases and J lost 0, with 12 bases in between. The CDR3 totals 16 residues. The germline V gene encodes CDR1 LGHNT and CDR2 FRNRAP. CDR3: CASGLSRGSSYNEQFF. DNA for the CDR3: TGTGCTAGTGGTTTAAGTAGGGGTAGCTCCTACAATGAGCAGTTCTTC.

This clone has more than one count but fewer than ten. This chain joins TRBV19 and TRBJ2-7, with D unclear. Germline assignment: CDR1 LNHDA and CDR2 SQIVND (reference sequence). V lost 8 bases and J 1 base, leaving 15 bases between the germline ends. The CDR3 contains 14 residues. DNA of the CDR3: TGTGCCAGTCGAGCGTACTCCACATCCTACGAGCAGTACTTC. It translates to CASRAYSTSYEQYF.

V usage is TRBV7-6 and J usage is TRBJ2-7; D unclear. Trimming pared 0 bases from V and 2 bases from J, leaving 8 bases between. The CDR3 extends over 14 amino acids. The germline V gene encodes CDR1 SGHVS and CDR2 FNYEAQ. CDR3 sequence reads: CASSLASETYEQYF. The CDR3 bases are TGTGCCAGCAGCTTAGCGTCGGAGACCTACGAGCAGTACTTC.

CDR3 DNA: TGTGCCACCGCCGCGCTAGCGGGAGGGCCGCGGCAAGAGACCCAGTACTTC. Translated, it gives CATAALAGGPRQETQYF. The rearrangement uses TRBV2 and TRBJ2-5; 12 bases align to TRBD2. Trimming cost V 10 bases and J 2 bases; bases outside gene matches: 14. CDR1 and CDR2 (germline): SNHLY, FYNNEI. The CDR3 consists of 17 residues.

V gene TRBV7-8 combines with J gene TRBJ1-5; D not resolved. The CDR3 is made up of 16 amino acids. V was pared by 2 bases and J by 0 bases, with 11 bases between. Looked up from germline, CDR1 is SGHVS and CDR2 is FQNEAQ. The DNA of the CDR3 is TGTGCCAGCAGCTTATTCAGTCAGAATAGCAATCAGCCCCAGCATTTT. The encoded protein is CASSLFSQNSNQPQHF.

J is TRBJ1-6 and V is TRBV7-6; D gene unclear. The CDR3 sequence is 17 residues long. Germline V gene sequence: CDR1 SGHVS, CDR2 FNYEAQ. Trimming removed 2 bases from V and 0 bases from J, with 11 bases in between. CDR3 sequence: CASSLIAEASYNSPLHF. For the CDR3, the DNA is TGTGCCAGCAGCTTAATCGCTGAGGCCTCCTATAATTCACCCCTCCACTTT.

This chain connects TRBV5-1 to TRBJ1-4; the D is unclear. The CDR3 is 15 residues long. Trimming left V 4 bases short and J 4 bases short, with 14 bases between. Looked up from germline, CDR1 is SGHRS and CDR2 is YFSETQ. The CDR3 reads CASSKVAAFNEKLFF. The CDR3 DNA is TGCGCCAGCAGCAAGGTTGCGGCCTTTAATGAAAAACTGTTTTTT.

The V call is TRBV9, the J call TRBJ2-7, with TRBD2 matching 13 bases. CDR3 size: 16 residues. J was trimmed by 3 bases and V by 0 bases; bases with no gene match: 3. Germline V gene sequence: CDR1 SGDLS, CDR2 YYNGEE. The chain's CDR3 is CASSVAGLAGVYEQYF. The CDR3 DNA reads TGTGCCAGCAGCGTAGCTGGACTAGCGGGGGTCTACGAGCAGTACTTC.

The chain couples TRBV5-4 to TRBJ1-6, with TRBD1 as a possible D gene (5 bases). Trimming took 3 bases from V and 6 from J, leaving 16 bases between them. The length of the CDR3 is 16 residues. Germline CDR1 reads SGHNT; CDR2 reads YYREEE (reference sequence). CDR3 sequence: CASSWGGRGGNSPLHF. The CDR3 coding sequence is TGTGCCAGCAGCTGGGGGGGAAGGGGCGGTAATTCACCCCTCCACTTT.

The chain has TRBV24-1 and TRBJ2-1; perhaps TRBD2 as D (6 bases). The V end lost 4 bases, the J end lost 7 bases, and 22 bases lay between the germline ends. The CDR3 is made up of 17 amino acids. Germline CDR1 and CDR2: KGHDR and SFDVKD. The CDR3 spells CATSDPNTSGRWNEQFF. The CDR3, as DNA: TGTGCCACCAGTGACCCCAATACAAGCGGGCGCTGGAATGAGCAGTTCTTC.

The J gene is TRBJ1-1, the V gene TRBV7-9; D unclear. The CDR3 consists of 14 residues. Germline-derived CDR1 and CDR2 are SEHNR and FQNEAQ (reference sequence). V was clipped by 1 base and J by 6 bases, with 12 bases between them. Here the CDR3 reads CASSLGGVEAEAFF. For the CDR3, the DNA is TGTGCCAGCAGCTTAGGCGGGGTTGAGGCTGAAGCTTTCTTT.

The chain has TRBV6-2 or TRBV6-3 and TRBJ1-1; unclear D gene. The CDR3 is 13 amino acids. Germline V gene data show CDR1 as MNHEY and CDR2 as SVGEGT. V gave up 4 bases and J gave up 6 bases, with 12 bases separating them. The CDR3 sequence: CASSSTYSAEAFF. The CDR3 coding sequence is TGTGCCAGCAGTTCCACCTATAGCGCTGAAGCTTTCTTT.

This chain links TRBV19 with TRBJ1-1; 10 bases are a match to TRBD1. Germline CDR1 and CDR2: LNHDA and SQIVND (reference sequence). Trimming took 7 bases from V and 0 from J; bases not matched to a gene: 5. The CDR3 is 15 amino acids. CDR3 protein: CASKGTGAVNTEAFF. CDR3 nucleotides: TGTGCCAGTAAAGGGACAGGGGCCGTGAACACTGAAGCTTTCTTT. The entire variable domain, with the rest obtained from reference TRBV19 and TRBJ1-1, is as follows: DGGITQSPKYLFRKEGQNVTLSCEQNLNHDAMYWYRQDPGQGLRLIYYSQIVNDFQKGDIAEGYSVSREKKESFPLTVTSAQKNPTAFYLCASKGTGAVNTEAFFGQGTRLTVV.

In its sample, this clone ranks as medium-sized. The chain has TRBV19 and TRBJ1-5, with D tentatively TRBD1 (5 bases). The CDR3 runs 14 residues. The germline V and J ends were trimmed by 7 bases and 3 bases, with 13 bases remaining between them. Germline CDR1 and CDR2: LNHDA and SQIVND (reference sequence). The CDR3 sequence: CASTPTGDNQPQHF. CDR3 nucleotides: TGTGCCAGTACCCCTACAGGCGACAATCAGCCCCAGCATTTT.

The rearrangement uses TRBV5-1 and TRBJ1-2; TRBD1 agrees at 9 bases. J lost 7 bases, V lost 4 bases, and 8 bases had no gene match. Per germline, CDR1 SGHRS and CDR2 YFSETQ. This CDR3 has 14 residues. DNA of the CDR3: TGCGCCAGCAGCCTCCAGGACAGGGGTGGTGGCTACACCTTC. Protein sequence: CASSLQDRGGGYTF.